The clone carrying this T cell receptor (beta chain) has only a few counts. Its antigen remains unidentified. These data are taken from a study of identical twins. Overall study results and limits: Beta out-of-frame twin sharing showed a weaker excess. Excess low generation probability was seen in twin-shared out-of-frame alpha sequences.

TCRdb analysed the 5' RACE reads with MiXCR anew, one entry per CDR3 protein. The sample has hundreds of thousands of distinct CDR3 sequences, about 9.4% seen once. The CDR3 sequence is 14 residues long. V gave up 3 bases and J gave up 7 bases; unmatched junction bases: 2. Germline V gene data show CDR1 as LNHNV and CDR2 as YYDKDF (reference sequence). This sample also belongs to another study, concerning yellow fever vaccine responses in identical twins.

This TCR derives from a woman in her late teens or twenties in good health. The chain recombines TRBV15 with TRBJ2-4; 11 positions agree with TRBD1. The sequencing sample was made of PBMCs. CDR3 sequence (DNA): TGTGCCACCAGCAGCCGGACAGGGGGCAACATTCAGTACTTC. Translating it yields CATSSRTGGNIQYF.